This T cell receptor (beta chain) was captured by sequencing in a study of blood T cell repertoires in COVID-19. Study-level information: COVID-19 samples collected from the United States, Italy and Spain covered acute and convalescent phases. In each case, the material was cDNA or gDNA derived from T cells, B-cell-depleted T cells, or PBMCs.

The CDR3 is 16 amino acids. Germline assignment: CDR1 LNHNV and CDR2 YYDKDF (reference sequence). Deletions cut 0 bases from V and 4 bases from J, with 15 bases between. Study processing details: Amplification of reference gene primers was used by the study to estimate nucleated cell counts. The data were produced by immunoSEQ multiplex PCR, yet TCRdb's version contains in-frame clones alone and is incomplete. From that table come the V and J calls and clone size; the DNA was used to work out D and trimming. The sample includes a few hundred thousand clones, around 81% seen only once; the top ten take about 2.4%.

Sequences were obtained from peripheral blood. This chain links TRBV15 with TRBJ1-1; D might be TRBD1 (6 bases). The receptor's source is a woman between 55 and 75 years old with acute or convalescent COVID-19. The CDR3, as DNA: TGTGCCACCAGCAGAGAGAGAGGGGGGGTCCTCACTGAAGCTTTCTTT. Residues: CATSRERGGVLTEAFF.